This TCR beta chain appears in the sequencing data of a study of pediatric ulcerative colitis. Study results and caveats: A couple of rectal clonotypes were found only in ulcerative colitis patients, all of them. Rectal repertoires separated controls, mild-moderate and acute severe colitis.

Using immunoSEQ multiplex PCR, the repertoire was profiled, and TCRdb retains in-frame clones only, with some absent. The data show about 64,000 clones, more than 60% seen once. Note on this clone: Its cognate antigen is unknown.

The sequence came from a boy under 18 with moderate ulcerative colitis. Sequencing input: blood.

DNA for the CDR3: TGTGCCTGGAGGGGGGGGTTACCTGGAAACACCATATATTTT. Translation: CAWRGGLPGNTIYF. This chain links TRBV30 with TRBJ1-3; perhaps TRBD1 as D (5 bases). Germline lookup yields CDR1 GTSNPN and CDR2 SVGIG (reference sequence). The CDR3 spans 14 residues. V was cut by 3 bases and J by 2 bases, with 11 bases left in between.